This T cell receptor beta chain originates from a study of blood T cell repertoires in COVID-19. Across the whole study: Sites in the United States, Italy and Spain provided acute and convalescent COVID-19 samples. PBMCs, B-cell-depleted T cells, or T cells were the source of the cDNA or gDNA that made up the material.

CDR1 MDHEN and CDR2 SYDVKM come from the germline V gene. V lost 7 bases and J lost 8; bases outside the gene matches: 8. This CDR3 contains 14 residues. Original handling: Nucleated cell number was recorded as an estimate derived from reference gene primer amplification. Profiled with immunoSEQ multiplex PCR; TCRdb holds only in-frame clones, not every one. The DNA was the basis for D and trimming; V, J and clone size are from that table. This sample has fewer than 110,000 clones, with 84% found just once. The specimen sequenced was peripheral blood. The chain joins TRBV28 to TRBJ1-2; TRBD1 agrees at 12 bases. The TCR sequence derives from a human donor in a cohort sampled during active or convalescent COVID-19. The CDR3 loop reads CASKGGQGALGYTF. The CDR3 DNA sequence: TGTGCCAGCAAGGGGGGACAGGGGGCGTTGGGCTACACCTTC.